What follows are 16 T cell receptor beta chains derived from one specimen sequenced in a study of blood T cell repertoires in COVID-19. The assay was immunoSEQ multiplex PCR, and TCRdb's table has in-frame clones only and misses some. This table holds fewer than 400,000 clones, roughly nine tenths found once. What was sequenced was PBMCs or T cells enriched from blood (not recorded which). The receptors were sampled from a woman in her 30s who had recovered from COVID-19.

The rearrangement uses TRBV9 and TRBJ2-2; 9 bases map to TRBD2. V trimming: 0 bases; J trimming: 6 bases; junction bases outside the gene matches: 9. The CDR3 runs to 17 residues. Germline V gene sequence: CDR1 SGDLS, CDR2 YYNGEE. This CDR3 reads CASSVDRSGGHSGELFF. The CDR3 nucleotides read TGTGCCAGCAGCGTAGATCGTAGCGGGGGCCATTCCGGGGAGCTGTTTTTT.

This CDR3 reads CASGFINSRRGSGNTIYF. CDR3 DNA: TGTGCTAGTGGTTTCATCAACTCCCGTAGGGGCTCTGGAAACACCATATATTTT. The J gene is TRBJ1-3, the V gene TRBV12-5, with D possibly TRBD1 on 5 matching bases. In germline, CDR1 is LGHNT, CDR2 FRNRAP. This CDR3 has 18 residues. V was trimmed by 3 bases and J by 0 bases, leaving 18 bases between them.

The chain couples TRBV5-4 to TRBJ1-2, with D possibly being TRBD1 (6 bases). V lost 3 bases to trimming and J lost 6 bases, with 21 bases between them. Germline-derived CDR1 and CDR2 are SGHNT and YYREEE (reference sequence). The CDR3 is 16 amino acids. The DNA of the CDR3 is TGTGCCAGCAGCTCATGGGGCCGGGACACCCGTCATGGCTACACCTTC. Its translation: CASSSWGRDTRHGYTF.

V is TRBV3-1 (or the pseudogene TRBV3-2) and J is TRBJ1-2; 9 bases are shared with TRBD1. The CDR3 length is 15 residues. Per germline, CDR1 LGHDT and CDR2 YNNKEL (reference sequence). V shed 3 bases and J 8 bases; nucleotides not matched to a gene: 10. CDR3 protein: CASSQRGQGMGGYTF. The CDR3 DNA reads as TGTGCCAGCAGCCAGCGAGGACAGGGGATGGGAGGCTACACCTTC.

The genes are TRBV2 and TRBJ2-2; 7 bases fit TRBD1. The CDR3 totals 15 residues. J gave up 4 bases and V 10 bases, and 12 bases lay outside the gene matches. Germline values: CDR1 SNHLY, CDR2 FYNNEI. Written as DNA, the CDR3 is TGTGCCACCCAGGAACAGGGGTCCCTCACCGGGGAGCTGTTTTTT. Translated, it gives CATQEQGSLTGELFF.

This chain connects TRBV5-1 to TRBJ1-4, with TRBD1 matching over 8 bases. This CDR3 has 15 residues. In germline, CDR1 is SGHRS, CDR2 YFSETQ. V was clipped by 4 bases and J by 6 bases; unmatched bases: 8. The CDR3 loop reads CASSTGQGNYEKLFF. The CDR3 DNA follows: TGCGCCAGCAGCACCGGACAGGGAAATTATGAAAAACTGTTTTTT.

The chain couples TRBV7-6 to TRBJ1-6, with no clear D. The CDR3 sequence is 15 residues long. Trimming stripped 1 base from V and 7 bases from J, with 11 bases between. Germline lookup yields CDR1 SGHVS and CDR2 FNYEAQ. The CDR3 DNA follows: TGTGCCAGCAGCTTAGAAGCTACTCCGAATTCACCCCTCCACTTT. This gives the protein CASSLEATPNSPLHF.

The V call is TRBV9, the J call TRBJ2-5, with D tentatively TRBD2 (5 bases). There are 12 residues in the CDR3. Trimming removed 3 bases from V and 11 bases from J, with 14 bases in between. Germline CDR1 is SGDLS and CDR2 is YYNGEE. In nucleotides, the CDR3 is TGTGCCAGCAGCGACGGAGCGGCCGCGCAGTACTTC. This codes for CASSDGAAAQYF.

The chain employs TRBV5-4 and TRBJ1-2; 10 bases align to TRBD1. Losses at the gene ends were 3 bases for V and 3 bases for J; bases not matched to a gene: 11. CDR3 length: 17 amino acids. The V gene's germline CDR1 is SGHNT and CDR2 YYREEE (reference sequence). The CDR3 nucleotides read TGTGCCAGCAGCTCGGGACAGGGGAATATGTTTTACTATGGCTACACCTTC. It yields the protein CASSSGQGNMFYYGYTF.

Notes on this clone: This sample includes further DNA sequences coding for the same CDR3. V and J are TRBV5-1 and TRBJ1-5; TRBD1 matches at 7 bases. Germline V gene lookup returns CDR1 SGHRS and CDR2 YFSETQ. Trimming removed 0 bases from V and 5 bases from J; junction bases left unmatched: 2. The CDR3 runs to 14 residues. The CDR3 region has the DNA TGCGCCAGCAGCTTGGGGGACAGAGATCAGCCCCAGCATTTT. Translating it yields CASSLGDRDQPQHF.

The chain is built from TRBV7-3 and TRBJ2-1; D remains unclear. Deletions cut 2 bases from V and 3 bases from J, with 11 bases between. The length of the CDR3 is 15 residues. CDR1 SGHTA and CDR2 FQGTGA come from the germline V gene. DNA for the CDR3: TGTGCCAGCAGCTTACGCGCATATGGCTACAATGAGCAGTTCTTC. This sequence encodes CASSLRAYGYNEQFF. Supplemented by reference TRBV7-3 and TRBJ2-1, the full variable domain reads GAGVSQTPSNKVTEKGKYVELRCDPISGHTALYWYRQSLGQGPEFLIYFQGTGAADDSGLPNDRFFAVRPEGSVSTLKIQRTERGDSAVYLCASSLRAYGYNEQFFGPGTRLTVL.

V and J are TRBV29-1 and TRBJ2-1; the D gene is possibly TRBD1 (6 bases). From germline, CDR1 is SQVTM and CDR2 ANQGSEA. V shed 6 bases and J shed 2 bases, with 20 bases lying between them. The CDR3 runs to 16 residues. The CDR3 nucleotides read TGCAGCGTCCTTAACAGGGAACCCCTTGCCTACAATGAGCAGTTCTTC. Amino acids: CSVLNREPLAYNEQFF.

CDR3 sequence: CASGLVFPGQGASYEQYF. The CDR3 bases are TGTGCTAGTGGTTTGGTATTTCCGGGCCAGGGGGCGAGTTACGAGCAGTACTTC. The chain is built from TRBV12-5 and TRBJ2-7, with 8 bases that match TRBD1. Germline assignment: CDR1 LGHNT and CDR2 FRNRAP. V lost 0 bases and J lost 4; bases outside the gene matches: 14. The CDR3 runs 18 residues.

The count of this clone is one. CDR3 sequence (DNA): TGTGCCATCAGGGGGGACACTAACTACGAGCAGTACTTC. Translation gives CAIRGDTNYEQYF. The chain links TRBV10-3 to TRBJ2-7, with D perhaps TRBD1 (6 bases). The CDR3 sequence is 13 residues long. Germline CDR1 and CDR2: ENHRY and SYGVKD. The V end lost 6 bases, the J end lost 3 bases, and 12 bases lay between the germline ends.

The V call is TRBV5-1, the J call TRBJ1-2; 12 bases agree with TRBD1. The CDR3 is 17 residues long. Germline V CDR1 and CDR2: SGHRS, YFSETQ. Germline trimming cut 4 bases from V and 7 bases from J; bases unmatched to any gene: 14. CDR3 amino acids: CASSKAGRGQGAGGYTF. CDR3 sequence (DNA): TGCGCCAGCAGCAAAGCCGGACGGGGACAGGGGGCGGGTGGCTACACCTTC.

The V and J genes are TRBV7-2 and TRBJ1-6, with D possibly being TRBD1 (5 bases). CDR1 SGHTA and CDR2 FQGNSA come from the germline V gene. The V end lost 4 bases, the J end lost 7 bases, and 14 bases lay between the germline ends. CDR3 length: 15 residues. CDR3 sequence (DNA): TGTGCCAGCAGCTACCGCTGGAGGGGAAATTCACCCCTCCACTTT. As protein: CASSYRWRGNSPLHF. Using reference TRBV7-2 and TRBJ1-6 for the parts outside the CDR3, the full variable domain is GAGVSQSPSNKVTEKGKDVELRCDPISGHTALYWYRQSLGQGLEFLIYFQGNSAPDKSGLPSDRFSAERTGGSVSTLTIQRTQQEDSAVYLCASSYRWRGNSPLHFGNGTRLTVT.